This entry lists 20 T cell receptor beta chains sequenced from one sample in a study of vaccination effects on CD4 cells after COVID-19. The method was immunoSEQ multiplex PCR; TCRdb's version includes in-frame clones alone and lacks a portion of them. The sample holds about 66,000 clones; around 80% are singletons and the top ten take approximately 2.3%. These TCRs are of unknown antigen specificity. It was after approximately 11 days of culture that CD4+ T cells were isolated. Subjects were given two BNT162b2 or mRNA-1273 vaccine doses. This material consisted of CD4+ T cells from PBMCs cultured without peptide, taken after COVID-19 vaccination. These receptors all stem from a human donor who received a COVID-19 vaccine.

This clone has a single count. This chain connects TRBV2 to TRBJ1-3, with D unclear. Germline CDR1 and CDR2: SNHLY and FYNNEI. V was clipped by 8 bases and J by 0 bases, with 11 bases between them. There are 14 residues in the CDR3. In DNA, the CDR3 is TGTGCCAGCGCCAGCGATGGCTCTGGAAACACCATATATTTT. Protein product: CASASDGSGNTIYF.

This chain links TRBV5-1 with TRBJ2-3; D is perhaps TRBD1 (5 bases). The CDR3 runs 14 residues. From germline, CDR1 is SGHRS and CDR2 YFSETQ. Trimming pared 1 base from V and 8 bases from J, leaving 14 bases between. The CDR3 DNA reads TGCGCCAGCAGCTTGTCTGAAGTAGGGGCTACGCAGTATTTT. As protein: CASSLSEVGATQYF.

The J gene is TRBJ2-3, the V gene TRBV6-5; D is ambiguous. CDR1 MNHEY and CDR2 SVGAGI come from the germline V gene. V was shortened by 4 bases and J by 2 bases, with 7 bases between the two germline ends. There are 13 residues in the CDR3. DNA of the CDR3: TGTGCCAGCAGTTCCAGACCCACAGATACGCAGTATTTT. Amino acids: CASSSRPTDTQYF.

This sequence joins TRBV14 and TRBJ2-5, with TRBD2 matching 10 bases. Germline CDR1 SGHDN, CDR2 FVKESK. The CDR3 has 13 residues. V lost 3 bases and J lost 13; bases outside the gene matches: 8. The CDR3 DNA sequence: TGTGCCAGCAGCCATCTCTCTAGCGGGGGTCCGTACTTC. The encoded protein is CASSHLSSGGPYF.

This chain connects TRBV9 to TRBJ2-7; D is perhaps TRBD2 (5 bases). This CDR3 comprises 15 residues. Germline V gene sequence: CDR1 SGDLS, CDR2 YYNGEE. Trimming took 4 bases from V and 6 from J, leaving 20 bases between them. This CDR3 is CASSTDGDFWSEQYV. In DNA form, the CDR3 reads TGTGCCAGCAGCACCGACGGGGATTTCTGGTCCGAGCAGTACGTC.

The chain recombines TRBV4-3 with TRBJ1-2; 9 bases line up with TRBD1. CDR3 size: 13 residues. CDR1 is LGHNA, CDR2 YSLEER, per germline. J was trimmed by 8 bases and V by 4 bases; bases with no gene match: 5. CDR3 in DNA: TGCGCCAGCAGCCCAAGACAGGGGGGCGGCTACACCTTC. Its protein is CASSPRQGGGYTF.

The chain couples TRBV10-3 to TRBJ2-2; 8 bases agree with TRBD2. The germline V gene encodes CDR1 ENHRY and CDR2 SYGVKD. The V and J ends lost 2 bases and 1 base, in that order; junction bases with no gene match: 3. CDR3 length equals 16 residues. The CDR3 sequence: CAISERLAGNTGELFF. CDR3 in DNA: TGTGCCATCAGTGAGCGGCTAGCGGGGAACACCGGGGAGCTGTTTTTT.

The V call is TRBV29-1, the J call TRBJ2-7; unclear D gene. Trimming took off 4 bases at V and 6 bases at J, with 16 bases between the two ends. Germline CDR1 is SQVTM and CDR2 is ANQGSEA. This CDR3 contains 13 residues. The CDR3 loop is CSVVFRNFCEQYV. CDR3 coding DNA: TGCAGCGTTGTCTTCCGGAACTTCTGCGAGCAGTACGTC.

This clone occurred a few times. V usage is TRBV3-1 (or the pseudogene TRBV3-2) and J usage is TRBJ2-2; D not resolved. The length of the CDR3 is 15 residues. Trimming shortened V by 3 bases and J by 5 bases, and 13 bases separated the two germline ends. The germline gives CDR1 LGHDT, CDR2 YNNKEL (reference sequence). CDR3 DNA: TGTGCCAGCAGCCAGGTACACCCTGGGACCGGGGAGCTGTTTTTT. It is translated as CASSQVHPGTGELFF.

The chain uses TRBV6-5 and TRBJ2-2; D is perhaps TRBD2 (6 bases). Germline assignment: CDR1 MNHEY and CDR2 SVGAGI. The CDR3 totals 15 residues. Trimming pared 4 bases from V and 8 bases from J, leaving 17 bases between. The CDR3 is CASSSRGLRPGELFF. In DNA, the CDR3 is TGTGCCAGCAGTTCCCGGGGACTGCGCCCGGGGGAGCTGTTTTTT.

The chain employs TRBV6-2 or TRBV6-3 and TRBJ2-7, with D unresolved. The ends were cut back, 0 bases at V and 4 bases at J, with 7 bases in the middle. This CDR3 has 13 residues. Germline V gene lookup returns CDR1 MNHEY and CDR2 SVGEGT. This CDR3 reads CASSYSTLYEQYV. CDR3 nucleotides: TGTGCCAGCAGTTACTCGACGTTATACGAGCAGTACGTC.

This clone was observed a few times. Sequence at one end of the junction differs from germline and may be a read error. The rearrangement joins TRBV11-2 to TRBJ1-6; D might be TRBD1 (5 bases). This CDR3 contains 12 residues. The germline CDR1 and CDR2 sequences are SGHAT and FQNNGV. Here the CDR3 DNA reads TGTGCGAGCAGGGAGTCTAATTCACCCCTCCACTTT. Protein sequence: CASRESNSPLHF. The entire variable domain, with the rest obtained from reference TRBV11-2 and TRBJ1-6, is as follows: EAGVAQSPRYKIIEKRQSVAFWCNPISGHATLYWYQQILGQGPKLLIQFQNNGVVDDSQLPKDRFSAERLKGVDSTLKIQPAKLEDSAVYLCASRESNSPLHFGNGTRLTVT.

This rearrangement joins TRBV25-1 to TRBJ1-5; the D is unclear. Trimming shortened V by 2 bases and J by 3 bases, and 5 bases separated the two germline ends. Germline lookup yields CDR1 MGHDK and CDR2 SYGVNS. The CDR3 loop spans 13 amino acids. The DNA of the CDR3 is TGTGCCAGCAGTGAACGGAACAATCAGCCCCAGCATTTT. It yields the protein CASSERNNQPQHF.

This chain uses TRBV3-1 (or the pseudogene TRBV3-2) with TRBJ1-2, with D perhaps matching TRBD1 (6 bases). Trimming removed 3 bases at V and 8 bases at J, with 19 bases between. Germline V gene data show CDR1 as LGHDT and CDR2 as YNNKEL (reference sequence). The length of the CDR3 is 15 residues. The CDR3 nucleotides are TGTGCCAGCAGCCATGACCCCGGGACAAGATACGGCTACACCTTC. Translating it yields CASSHDPGTRYGYTF.

The J gene is TRBJ2-5, the V gene TRBV5-5, with D hard to call. The germline CDR1 and CDR2 sequences are SGHKS and YYEKEE (reference sequence). This CDR3 comprises 16 residues. V was shortened by 0 bases and J by 5 bases, with 17 bases between the two germline ends. The CDR3 spells CASSLESRPNGETQYF. CDR3 DNA: TGTGCCAGCAGCTTGGAATCCAGACCGAACGGGGAGACCCAGTACTTC. Using reference TRBV5-5 and TRBJ2-5 for the parts outside the CDR3, the full variable domain is DAGVTQSPTHLIKTRGQQVTLRCSPISGHKSVSWYQQVLGQGPQFIFQYYEKEERGRGNFPDRFSARQFPNYSSELNVNALLLGDSALYLCASSLESRPNGETQYFGPGTRLLVL.

The chain combines TRBV7-3 with TRBJ2-1, with 8 bases identical to TRBD1. V was pared by 1 base and J by 6 bases, with 5 bases of the junction left unmatched. The germline CDR1 and CDR2 sequences are SGHTA and FQGTGA. CDR3 length: 15 amino acids. The CDR3 loop reads CASSLRGQETNEQFF. DNA for the CDR3: TGTGCCAGCAGCTTAAGGGGACAGGAGACCAATGAGCAGTTCTTC. Supplemented by reference TRBV7-3 and TRBJ2-1, the full variable domain reads GAGVSQTPSNKVTEKGKYVELRCDPISGHTALYWYRQSLGQGPEFLIYFQGTGAADDSGLPNDRFFAVRPEGSVSTLKIQRTERGDSAVYLCASSLRGQETNEQFFGPGTRLTVL.

The rearrangement joins TRBV12-3 or TRBV12-4 to TRBJ1-5; TRBD1 matches 9 bases. This CDR3 has 12 residues. Trimming at V came to 11 bases and at J to 5 bases, leaving 4 bases not matched to a gene. CDR3 protein: CAVGTGYQPQHF. The CDR3 nucleotides read TGTGCCGTTGGGACAGGGTATCAGCCCCAGCATTTT.

The chain recombines TRBV24-1 with TRBJ2-5, with 12 bases lining up with TRBD1. This CDR3 has 14 residues. Losses at the gene ends were 12 bases for V and 4 bases for J; bases not matched to a gene: 8. Germline values: CDR1 KGHDR, CDR2 SFDVKD. CDR3 in amino acids: CAVGTGGLGETQYF. DNA of the CDR3: TGTGCCGTCGGGACAGGGGGCTTGGGAGAGACCCAGTACTTC.

The chain recombines TRBV7-8 with TRBJ2-3; D ambiguous. Per the germline V gene, CDR1 is SGHVS and CDR2 is FQNEAQ. The CDR3 has 13 residues. V was cut by 3 bases and J by 6 bases, with 10 bases left in between. Here the CDR3 reads CASSFTTRDTQYF. In nucleotides, the CDR3 is TGTGCCAGCAGCTTCACAACCCGGGATACGCAGTATTTT.

This sequence joins TRBV28 and TRBJ2-2; tentatively, D is TRBD1 (5 bases). The germline CDR1 and CDR2 sequences are MDHEN and SYDVKM. The CDR3 has 16 amino acids. Trimming took 5 bases from V and 7 from J, leaving 20 bases between them. CDR3 amino acids: CASSNLLAIGVGELFF. CDR3 bases: TGTGCCAGCAGTAATTTGCTGGCCATAGGGGTCGGGGAGCTGTTTTTT.